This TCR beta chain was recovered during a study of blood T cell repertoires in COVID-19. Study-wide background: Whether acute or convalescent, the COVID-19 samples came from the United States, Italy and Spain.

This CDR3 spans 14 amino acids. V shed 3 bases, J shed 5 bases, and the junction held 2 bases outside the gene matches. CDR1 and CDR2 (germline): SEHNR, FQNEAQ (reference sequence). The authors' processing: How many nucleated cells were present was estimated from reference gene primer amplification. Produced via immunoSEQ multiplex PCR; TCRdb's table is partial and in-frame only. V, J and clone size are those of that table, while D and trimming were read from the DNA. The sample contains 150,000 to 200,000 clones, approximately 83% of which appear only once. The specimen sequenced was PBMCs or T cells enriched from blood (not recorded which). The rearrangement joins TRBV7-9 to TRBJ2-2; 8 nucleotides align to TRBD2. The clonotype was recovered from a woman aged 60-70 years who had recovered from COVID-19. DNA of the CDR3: TGTGCCAGCAGCTTGGGACTAGAGACCGGGGAGCTGTTTTTT. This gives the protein CASSLGLETGELFF. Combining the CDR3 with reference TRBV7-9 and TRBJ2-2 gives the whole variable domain DTGVSQNPRHKITKRGQNVTFRCDPISEHNRLYWYRQTLGQGPEFLTYFQNEAQLEKSRLLSDRFSAERPKGSFSTLEIQRTEQGDSAMYLCASSLGLETGELFFGEGSRLTVL.